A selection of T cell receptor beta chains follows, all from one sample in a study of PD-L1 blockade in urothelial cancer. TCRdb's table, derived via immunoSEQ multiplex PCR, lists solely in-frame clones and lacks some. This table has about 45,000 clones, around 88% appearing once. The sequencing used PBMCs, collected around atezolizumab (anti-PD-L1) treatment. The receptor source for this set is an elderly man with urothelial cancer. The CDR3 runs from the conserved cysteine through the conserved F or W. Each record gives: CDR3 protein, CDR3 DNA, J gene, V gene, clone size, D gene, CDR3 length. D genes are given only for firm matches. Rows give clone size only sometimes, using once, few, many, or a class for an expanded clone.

CDR3aa: CASTRGFTGELFF
CDR3nt: TGTGCCAGCACCAGGGGGTTCACCGGGGAGCTGTTTTTT
j_gene: TRBJ2-2
v_gene: TRBV2
abundance: once
d_gene: TRBD1
len: 13

CDR3aa: CASSPRSSGGNDEQYF
CDR3nt: TGTGCCAGCAGCCCCCGGAGTAGCGGGGGTAACGACGAGCAGTACTTC
j_gene: TRBJ2-7
v_gene: TRBV5-4
abundance: .
d_gene: TRBD2
len: 16

CDR3aa: CASSFAQGRGGTEAFF
CDR3nt: TGTGCCAGCAGTTTTGCTCAGGGGAGGGGCGGCACTGAAGCTTTCTTT
j_gene: TRBJ1-1
v_gene: TRBV27
abundance: .
d_gene: .
len: 16

CDR3aa: CASSHRQGGTEAFF
CDR3nt: TGTGCCAGCAGCCACCGACAGGGCGGGACTGAAGCTTTCTTT
j_gene: TRBJ1-1
v_gene: TRBV14
abundance: .
d_gene: TRBD1
len: 14

CDR3aa: CASRKDISYEQYF
CDR3nt: TGTGCCAGCAGGAAGGACATCTCCTACGAGCAGTACTTC
j_gene: TRBJ2-7
v_gene: TRBV7-9
abundance: .
d_gene: .
len: 13

CDR3aa: CASSSFLVAGAPTDTQYF
CDR3nt: TGTGCCAGCAGTTCCTTTTTGGTGGCGGGAGCCCCCACAGATACGCAGTATTTT
j_gene: TRBJ2-3
v_gene: TRBV28
abundance: .
d_gene: TRBD2
len: 18

CDR3aa: CASSQRDGRLSSGTYNEQFF
CDR3nt: TGCGCCAGCAGCCAGCGGGACGGCCGTCTGTCTAGCGGGACCTACAATGAGCAGTTCTTC
j_gene: TRBJ2-1
v_gene: TRBV4-1
abundance: .
d_gene: TRBD2
len: 20

CDR3aa: CASSLEGQGRKEKLFF
CDR3nt: TGTGCCAGCAGCTTGGAGGGCCAGGGGAGAAAAGAAAAACTGTTTTTT
j_gene: TRBJ1-4
v_gene: TRBV5-4
abundance: .
d_gene: .
len: 16

CDR3aa: CASSYRGSLNTEAFF
CDR3nt: TGTGCCAGCAGTTATAGGGGGTCGCTGAACACTGAAGCTTTCTTT
j_gene: TRBJ1-1
v_gene: TRBV6-5
abundance: .
d_gene: .
len: 15

CDR3aa: CASSSEGASNEKLFF
CDR3nt: TGTGCCAGCAGTTCTGAGGGGGCTTCTAATGAAAAACTGTTTTTT
j_gene: TRBJ1-4
v_gene: TRBV28
abundance: .
d_gene: TRBD1
len: 15

CDR3aa: CASSPPRTGGLYTEAFF
CDR3nt: TGTGCCAGCAGCCCCCCCCGGACAGGGGGCCTGTACACTGAAGCTTTCTTT
j_gene: TRBJ1-1
v_gene: TRBV5-6
abundance: .
d_gene: TRBD1
len: 17

CDR3aa: CAWSIGGADTQYF
CDR3nt: TGTGCCTGGAGTATCGGGGGTGCAGATACGCAGTATTTT
j_gene: TRBJ2-3
v_gene: TRBV30
abundance: .
d_gene: .
len: 13

CDR3aa: CASRNRGLSGANVLTF
CDR3nt: TGTGCCAGCAGGAACAGGGGGCTCTCTGGGGCCAACGTCCTGACTTTC
j_gene: TRBJ2-6
v_gene: TRBV28
abundance: .
d_gene: TRBD1
len: 16

CDR3aa: CASSLAYGQGSKNIQYF
CDR3nt: TGCGCCAGCAGCTTGGCTTATGGACAGGGGAGCAAAAACATTCAGTACTTC
j_gene: TRBJ2-4
v_gene: TRBV5-1
abundance: .
d_gene: TRBD1
len: 17

CDR3aa: CASSGLAGGDEQFF
CDR3nt: TGTGCCAGCAGCGGACTAGCGGGAGGAGATGAGCAGTTCTTC
j_gene: TRBJ2-1
v_gene: TRBV25-1
abundance: .
d_gene: TRBD2
len: 14

CDR3aa: CASSRLAGGTDTQYF
CDR3nt: TGTGCCAGCAGTCGGCTAGCGGGAGGCACAGATACGCAGTATTTT
j_gene: TRBJ2-3
v_gene: TRBV6-4
abundance: .
d_gene: TRBD2
len: 15

CDR3aa: CASSLDRGPLYEQYF
CDR3nt: TGTGCCAGCAGCTTAGACAGGGGGCCCCTTTACGAGCAGTACTTC
j_gene: TRBJ2-7
v_gene: TRBV7-2
abundance: once
d_gene: TRBD1
len: 15

CDR3aa: CASSMGSAQGSRNEQFF
CDR3nt: TGTGCCAGTAGTATGGGAAGCGCCCAGGGGTCGCGTAATGAGCAGTTCTTC
j_gene: TRBJ2-1
v_gene: TRBV19
abundance: once
d_gene: .
len: 17

CDR3aa: CATSGQGFGNTEAFF
CDR3nt: TGTGCCACCTCGGGACAGGGATTTGGGAACACTGAAGCTTTCTTT
j_gene: TRBJ1-1
v_gene: TRBV6-5
abundance: .
d_gene: TRBD1
len: 15

CDR3aa: CASSPVGAIDEQYF
CDR3nt: TGTGCCAGCAGCCCGGTGGGGGCGATAGACGAGCAGTACTTC
j_gene: TRBJ2-7
v_gene: TRBV7-2
abundance: .
d_gene: .
len: 14

CDR3aa: CSVEESVYGYTF
CDR3nt: TGCAGCGTTGAAGAATCAGTCTATGGCTACACCTTC
j_gene: TRBJ1-2
v_gene: TRBV29-1
abundance: .
d_gene: .
len: 12

CDR3aa: CASSSGNYEQYF
CDR3nt: TGTGCCAGCAGTAGCGGAAATTACGAGCAGTACTTC
j_gene: TRBJ2-7
v_gene: TRBV9
abundance: .
d_gene: .
len: 12

CDR3aa: CASSLDRGGATYNEQFF
CDR3nt: TGTGCCAGCAGCTTAGATCGAGGAGGGGCGACCTACAATGAGCAGTTCTTC
j_gene: TRBJ2-1
v_gene: TRBV11-2
abundance: .
d_gene: .
len: 17

CDR3aa: CASSVDGESYEQYF
CDR3nt: TGTGCCAGCAGCGTAGACGGAGAGTCCTACGAGCAGTACTTC
j_gene: TRBJ2-7
v_gene: TRBV9
abundance: .
d_gene: .
len: 14

CDR3aa: CSVEEVRGYGYTF
CDR3nt: TGCAGCGTTGAAGAGGTCAGGGGATACGGCTACACCTTC
j_gene: TRBJ1-2
v_gene: TRBV29-1
abundance: .
d_gene: .
len: 13

CDR3aa: CASSLKQVGGLPPPGELFF
CDR3nt: TGTGCCAGCAGCTTAAAACAGGTCGGGGGGTTACCTCCCCCCGGGGAGCTGTTTTTT
j_gene: TRBJ2-2
v_gene: TRBV7-2
abundance: .
d_gene: TRBD2
len: 19

CDR3aa: CASSSGTDTQYF
CDR3nt: TGTGCCAGCAGTTCCGGCACAGATACGCAGTATTTT
j_gene: TRBJ2-3
v_gene: TRBV25-1
abundance: .
d_gene: .
len: 12

CDR3aa: CASSPTPGTGRGNTEAFF
CDR3nt: TGTGCCAGCAGCCCGACCCCCGGGACAGGGAGGGGGAACACTGAAGCTTTCTTT
j_gene: TRBJ1-1
v_gene: TRBV11-2
abundance: .
d_gene: TRBD1
len: 18

CDR3aa: CASSVGGLDNTGELFF
CDR3nt: TGTGCCAGCAGCGTAGGAGGGCTAGACAACACCGGGGAGCTGTTTTTT
j_gene: TRBJ2-2
v_gene: TRBV9
abundance: .
d_gene: .
len: 16

CDR3aa: CTSSQDPPGADEQFF
CDR3nt: TGCACCAGCAGCCAAGATCCGCCAGGGGCCGATGAGCAGTTCTTC
j_gene: TRBJ2-1
v_gene: TRBV1
abundance: .
d_gene: .
len: 15

CDR3aa: CASSSPTGALLRNEQFF
CDR3nt: TGTGCCAGCAGCTCTCCAACGGGAGCCCTCCTGCGGAATGAGCAGTTCTTC
j_gene: TRBJ2-1
v_gene: TRBV5-8
abundance: .
d_gene: .
len: 17

CDR3aa: CASSLGGGAPGEQFF
CDR3nt: TGTGCCAGCAGCTTAGGGGGTGGCGCGCCGGGGGAGCAGTTCTTC
j_gene: TRBJ2-1
v_gene: TRBV7-2
abundance: .
d_gene: .
len: 15

CDR3aa: CASSPWDRGDYGYTF
CDR3nt: TGTGCCAGCTCACCTTGGGACAGGGGTGATTATGGCTACACCTTC
j_gene: TRBJ1-2
v_gene: TRBV18
abundance: .
d_gene: TRBD1
len: 15

CDR3aa: CASKAGGLYNEQFF
CDR3nt: TGTGCCAGTAAAGCGGGAGGGCTCTACAATGAGCAGTTCTTC
j_gene: TRBJ2-1
v_gene: TRBV19
abundance: .
d_gene: TRBD2
len: 14

CDR3aa: CASSYGGNTRDTQYF
CDR3nt: TGTGCCAGCAGTTACGGCGGTAACACCCGGGATACGCAGTATTTT
j_gene: TRBJ2-3
v_gene: TRBV6-5
abundance: .
d_gene: .
len: 15

CDR3aa: CASRQGNVNGFNEQFF
CDR3nt: TGTGCCAGTCGACAGGGGAATGTAAATGGGTTTAATGAGCAGTTCTTC
j_gene: TRBJ2-1
v_gene: TRBV27
abundance: .
d_gene: TRBD1
len: 16

CDR3aa: CASSLLTGLQETQYF
CDR3nt: TGTGCCAGCAGCTTGTTAACAGGGCTCCAAGAGACCCAGTACTTC
j_gene: TRBJ2-5
v_gene: TRBV5-4
abundance: .
d_gene: .
len: 15

CDR3aa: CASSFWREGQEQYF
CDR3nt: TGTGCCAGCAGCTTCTGGCGGGAAGGGCAAGAGCAGTACTTC
j_gene: TRBJ2-7
v_gene: TRBV11-2
abundance: once
d_gene: .
len: 14

CDR3aa: CASSARDRFNYGYTF
CDR3nt: TGTGCCAGCAGCGCGCGGGACAGGTTCAACTATGGCTACACCTTC
j_gene: TRBJ1-2
v_gene: TRBV5-8
abundance: .
d_gene: TRBD1
len: 15

CDR3aa: CASSQGRGTTDTQYF
CDR3nt: TGTGCCAGCAGCCAAGGTAGAGGAACGACAGATACGCAGTATTTT
j_gene: TRBJ2-3
v_gene: TRBV4-2
abundance: .
d_gene: .
len: 15

CDR3aa: CASSARGREGSSTEAFF
CDR3nt: TGTGCCAGCAGCGCCCGGGGGAGGGAAGGGAGTAGCACTGAAGCTTTCTTT
j_gene: TRBJ1-1
v_gene: TRBV9
abundance: .
d_gene: .
len: 17

CDR3aa: CASSPPGGSGNEQFF
CDR3nt: TGTGCCAGCAGTCCCCCGGGCGGGAGTGGCAATGAGCAGTTCTTC
j_gene: TRBJ2-1
v_gene: TRBV6-5
abundance: .
d_gene: TRBD2
len: 15